Listed below are T cell receptor beta chains from one sample, sequenced in a study of blood T cell repertoires in COVID-19. Sequenced by immunoSEQ multiplex PCR; TCRdb stores in-frame clones only, minus some. This sample has approximately 180,000 clones; around 85% occur once, and the top ten carry approximately 9.4%. Sequenced material: peripheral blood. These receptors originate from a woman over 75 with acute or convalescent COVID-19. Each CDR3 is given with its conserved first and last residue. The order of the fields is clone size, D gene, J gene, V gene, CDR3 protein, CDR3 DNA. D genes are given only for firm matches. Size is omitted from some rows. Given values are once, few, many or a class for expanded clones.

clone size: .
D gene: .
J gene: TRBJ1-2
V gene: TRBV7-8
CDR3 protein: CASSRQGAYGYTF
CDR3 DNA: TGTGCCAGCAGCCGTCAGGGCGCCTATGGCTACACCTTC

clone size: .
D gene: TRBD2
J gene: TRBJ2-1
V gene: TRBV10-1
CDR3 protein: CASSESKAGGISYEQFF
CDR3 DNA: TGCGCCAGCAGTGAGTCGAAAGCGGGGGGGATCAGTTATGAGCAGTTCTTC

clone size: .
D gene: TRBD1
J gene: TRBJ1-4
V gene: TRBV7-8
CDR3 protein: CASSYGTGREKLFF
CDR3 DNA: TGTGCCAGCAGCTACGGGACAGGGCGCGAAAAACTGTTTTTT

clone size: .
D gene: TRBD1
J gene: TRBJ1-4
V gene: TRBV4-3
CDR3 protein: CASSQDRDEKLFF
CDR3 DNA: TGCGCCAGCAGCCAGGACAGGGACGAAAAACTGTTTTTT

clone size: once
D gene: TRBD1
J gene: TRBJ2-3
V gene: TRBV27
CDR3 protein: CASSLYRGLGTDTQYF
CDR3 DNA: TGTGCCAGCAGTTTATACAGGGGCCTTGGCACAGATACGCAGTATTTT

clone size: few
D gene: TRBD1
J gene: TRBJ1-4
V gene: TRBV2
CDR3 protein: CASSVPGQGANEKLFF
CDR3 DNA: TGTGCCAGCAGCGTCCCGGGACAGGGTGCTAATGAAAAACTGTTTTTT

clone size: .
D gene: TRBD1
J gene: TRBJ1-4
V gene: TRBV5-6
CDR3 protein: CASSSPFEGADEKLFF
CDR3 DNA: TGTGCCAGCAGCTCGCCGTTTGAGGGGGCTGATGAAAAACTGTTTTTT

clone size: few
D gene: TRBD1
J gene: TRBJ2-7
V gene: TRBV14
CDR3 protein: CASSPQRGPAYEQYF
CDR3 DNA: TGTGCCAGCAGCCCCCAAAGGGGGCCTGCCTACGAGCAGTACTTC

clone size: once
D gene: .
J gene: TRBJ1-1
V gene: TRBV10-1
CDR3 protein: CASSGTENTEAFF
CDR3 DNA: TGCGCCAGCAGTGGGACAGAGAACACTGAAGCTTTCTTT

clone size: .
D gene: TRBD2
J gene: TRBJ2-1
V gene: TRBV6-5
CDR3 protein: CASSGTSGSFDEQFF
CDR3 DNA: TGTGCCAGCAGCGGGACTAGCGGGAGTTTCGATGAGCAGTTCTTC

clone size: .
D gene: TRBD2
J gene: TRBJ2-3
V gene: TRBV9
CDR3 protein: CASSATGLAKYF
CDR3 DNA: TGTGCCAGCAGCGCCACGGGACTAGCGAAGTATTTT

clone size: .
D gene: .
J gene: TRBJ2-4
V gene: TRBV3-1/TRBV3-2
CDR3 protein: CASSDITLAKNIQYF
CDR3 DNA: TGTGCCAGCAGTGACATAACCCTAGCCAAAAACATTCAGTACTTC

clone size: .
D gene: TRBD1
J gene: TRBJ2-7
V gene: TRBV9
CDR3 protein: CASSVAAQGVTYEQYF
CDR3 DNA: TGTGCCAGCAGCGTAGCGGCACAGGGGGTAACCTACGAGCAGTACTTC

clone size: once
D gene: .
J gene: TRBJ1-5
V gene: TRBV21-1
CDR3 protein: CASSGHRGFSNQPQHF
CDR3 DNA: TGTGCCAGCAGCGGGCACAGGGGCTTTAGCAATCAGCCCCAGCATTTT

clone size: .
D gene: TRBD1
J gene: TRBJ2-5
V gene: TRBV5-1
CDR3 protein: CASSPGQGLETQYF
CDR3 DNA: TGCGCCAGCAGCCCCGGACAGGGGCTCGAGACCCAGTACTTC

clone size: once
D gene: TRBD2
J gene: TRBJ2-1
V gene: TRBV7-2
CDR3 protein: CASRLTGTSGYNEQFF
CDR3 DNA: TGTGCCAGCAGATTGACTGGGACTAGCGGTTACAATGAGCAGTTCTTC

clone size: .
D gene: .
J gene: TRBJ2-3
V gene: TRBV5-4
CDR3 protein: CASSLGGGMSTDTQYF
CDR3 DNA: TGTGCCAGCAGCTTGGGGGGCGGAATGAGCACAGATACGCAGTATTTT

clone size: .
D gene: .
J gene: TRBJ1-1
V gene: TRBV7-9
CDR3 protein: CASSMWGGNTEAFF
CDR3 DNA: TGTGCCAGCAGCATGTGGGGGGGTAACACTGAAGCTTTCTTT

clone size: .
D gene: .
J gene: TRBJ1-2
V gene: TRBV6-5
CDR3 protein: CASSDDTNYGYTF
CDR3 DNA: TGTGCCAGCAGCGATGACACCAACTATGGCTACACCTTC

clone size: few
D gene: .
J gene: TRBJ1-1
V gene: TRBV6-7
CDR3 protein: CASTPAAGESEAFF
CDR3 DNA: TGTGCCAGCACTCCGGCGGCAGGGGAAAGTGAAGCTTTCTTT

clone size: few
D gene: .
J gene: TRBJ1-2
V gene: TRBV27
CDR3 protein: CASSLGAGDNYGYTF
CDR3 DNA: TGTGCCAGCAGTTTAGGGGCAGGAGATAACTATGGCTACACCTTC

clone size: .
D gene: .
J gene: TRBJ1-3
V gene: TRBV5-4
CDR3 protein: CASSLGTTYSGNTIYF
CDR3 DNA: TGTGCCAGCAGCTTGGGGACAACCTACTCTGGAAACACCATATATTTT

clone size: .
D gene: .
J gene: TRBJ2-3
V gene: TRBV9
CDR3 protein: CASSVLPTRRGVDTQYF
CDR3 DNA: TGTGCCAGCAGCGTTTTACCCACTAGGAGAGGCGTGGATACGCAGTATTTT

clone size: .
D gene: .
J gene: TRBJ2-7
V gene: TRBV24-1
CDR3 protein: CATSDSAYEQYF
CDR3 DNA: TGTGCCACCAGTGACTCCGCCTACGAGCAGTACTTC

clone size: once
D gene: TRBD1
J gene: TRBJ2-3
V gene: TRBV7-9
CDR3 protein: CASSTTGGLADTQYF
CDR3 DNA: TGTGCCAGCAGCACAACAGGGGGGTTGGCAGATACGCAGTATTTT

clone size: few
D gene: TRBD1
J gene: TRBJ2-7
V gene: TRBV7-8
CDR3 protein: CASSVLQGSSYEQYF
CDR3 DNA: TGTGCCAGCAGCGTCCTACAGGGGAGCTCCTACGAGCAGTACTTC

clone size: .
D gene: TRBD2
J gene: TRBJ2-2
V gene: TRBV7-9
CDR3 protein: CASTRGASNTGELFF
CDR3 DNA: TGTGCCAGTACGCGGGGGGCGTCGAACACCGGGGAGCTGTTTTTT

clone size: .
D gene: .
J gene: TRBJ1-6
V gene: TRBV7-8
CDR3 protein: CASSRRHETDSPLHF
CDR3 DNA: TGTGCCAGCAGCCGGCGGCATGAAACGGATTCACCCCTCCACTTT

clone size: .
D gene: TRBD1
J gene: TRBJ2-3
V gene: TRBV11-2
CDR3 protein: CASSLEGQGPGLQYF
CDR3 DNA: TGTGCCAGCAGCTTAGAGGGACAGGGGCCGGGACTGCAGTATTTT

clone size: .
D gene: .
J gene: TRBJ1-2
V gene: TRBV3-1/TRBV3-2
CDR3 protein: CASSQTQLGTRADYGYTF
CDR3 DNA: TGTGCCAGCAGCCAAACTCAGTTAGGGACACGAGCAGACTATGGCTACACCTTC

clone size: .
D gene: .
J gene: TRBJ2-7
V gene: TRBV11-2
CDR3 protein: CASSLDSSYEQYF
CDR3 DNA: TGTGCCAGCAGCTTAGATTCTTCCTACGAGCAGTACTTC

clone size: .
D gene: .
J gene: TRBJ2-7
V gene: TRBV21-1
CDR3 protein: CASSLQGAGLEQYF
CDR3 DNA: TGTGCCAGCAGCCTCCAGGGTGCAGGGCTCGAGCAGTACTTC

clone size: .
D gene: .
J gene: TRBJ2-7
V gene: TRBV12-2
CDR3 protein: CASRFRLVPLIYEQYF
CDR3 DNA: TGTGCAAGTCGCTTTCGACTAGTCCCACTGATCTACGAGCAGTACTTC

clone size: .
D gene: .
J gene: TRBJ1-5
V gene: TRBV9
CDR3 protein: CASSVKQGRNQPQHF
CDR3 DNA: TGTGCCAGCAGCGTAAAGCAGGGGCGCAATCAGCCCCAGCATTTT

clone size: .
D gene: TRBD1
J gene: TRBJ1-2
V gene: TRBV9
CDR3 protein: CASSADRGWDYGYTF
CDR3 DNA: TGTGCCAGCAGCGCCGACAGGGGATGGGACTATGGCTACACCTTC

clone size: .
D gene: .
J gene: TRBJ1-1
V gene: TRBV30
CDR3 protein: CAWSVGQFSTEAFF
CDR3 DNA: TGTGCCTGGAGTGTCGGACAGTTCTCCACTGAAGCTTTCTTT

clone size: .
D gene: .
J gene: TRBJ2-5
V gene: TRBV6-2/TRBV6-3
CDR3 protein: CASSPRETQYF
CDR3 DNA: TGTGCCAGCAGCCCCCGGGAGACCCAGTACTTC

clone size: .
D gene: .
J gene: TRBJ1-4
V gene: TRBV4-1
CDR3 protein: CASSQEWGQREKLFF
CDR3 DNA: TGCGCCAGCAGCCAAGAATGGGGGCAAAGAGAAAAACTGTTTTTT

clone size: once
D gene: .
J gene: TRBJ1-2
V gene: TRBV6-1
CDR3 protein: CASSEWSGRGNYGYTF
CDR3 DNA: TGTGCCAGCAGTGAATGGTCGGGGCGGGGTAACTATGGCTACACCTTC

clone size: .
D gene: .
J gene: TRBJ1-1
V gene: TRBV6-5
CDR3 protein: CASSYSTRGYTEAFF
CDR3 DNA: TGTGCCAGCAGTTACTCCACGCGGGGGTACACTGAAGCTTTCTTT

clone size: .
D gene: TRBD1
J gene: TRBJ2-7
V gene: TRBV19
CDR3 protein: CASSAPGDRGTYEQYF
CDR3 DNA: TGTGCCAGTAGTGCCCCGGGGGACAGGGGTACCTACGAGCAGTACTTC

clone size: .
D gene: TRBD1
J gene: TRBJ2-7
V gene: TRBV18
CDR3 protein: CASSPQLGDRPYEQYF
CDR3 DNA: TGTGCCAGCTCACCACAACTAGGGGACAGGCCCTACGAGCAGTACTTC

clone size: .
D gene: .
J gene: TRBJ1-5
V gene: TRBV7-2
CDR3 protein: CASRKTGGGPSNQPQHF
CDR3 DNA: TGTGCCAGCAGAAAAACCGGGGGGGGCCCCAGCAATCAGCCCCAGCATTTT

clone size: .
D gene: .
J gene: TRBJ1-4
V gene: TRBV2
CDR3 protein: CASRPGEGRENEKLFF
CDR3 DNA: TGTGCCAGCAGGCCCGGTGAGGGGCGGGAAAATGAAAAACTGTTTTTT

clone size: .
D gene: .
J gene: TRBJ1-1
V gene: TRBV5-8
CDR3 protein: CASSLKIPGAFF
CDR3 DNA: TGTGCCAGCAGCTTGAAAATCCCAGGGGCTTTCTTT

clone size: .
D gene: TRBD1
J gene: TRBJ2-7
V gene: TRBV6-2/TRBV6-3
CDR3 protein: CASSWDRGRKVSSYEQYF
CDR3 DNA: TGTGCCAGCAGTTGGGACAGGGGTCGAAAAGTGAGCTCCTACGAGCAGTACTTC

clone size: .
D gene: .
J gene: TRBJ1-1
V gene: TRBV14
CDR3 protein: CASSLVTFFRDTEAFF
CDR3 DNA: TGTGCCAGCAGCCTAGTAACCTTTTTTCGGGACACTGAAGCTTTCTTT

clone size: .
D gene: TRBD1
J gene: TRBJ1-2
V gene: TRBV18
CDR3 protein: CASSPSQGANYGYTF
CDR3 DNA: TGTGCCAGCTCACCATCACAGGGGGCTAACTATGGCTACACCTTC

clone size: .
D gene: TRBD2
J gene: TRBJ2-7
V gene: TRBV9
CDR3 protein: CASSVEAGAYEQYF
CDR3 DNA: TGTGCCAGCAGCGTAGAAGCGGGAGCCTACGAGCAGTACTTC

clone size: once
D gene: .
J gene: TRBJ1-2
V gene: TRBV12-3/TRBV12-4
CDR3 protein: CASRDKDYGYTF
CDR3 DNA: TGTGCCAGCAGGGACAAAGACTATGGCTACACCTTC

clone size: .
D gene: TRBD1
J gene: TRBJ1-6
V gene: TRBV5-4
CDR3 protein: CASSSGTETLANSPLHF
CDR3 DNA: TGTGCCAGCAGCTCGGGGACAGAAACCCTGGCTAATTCACCCCTCCACTTT